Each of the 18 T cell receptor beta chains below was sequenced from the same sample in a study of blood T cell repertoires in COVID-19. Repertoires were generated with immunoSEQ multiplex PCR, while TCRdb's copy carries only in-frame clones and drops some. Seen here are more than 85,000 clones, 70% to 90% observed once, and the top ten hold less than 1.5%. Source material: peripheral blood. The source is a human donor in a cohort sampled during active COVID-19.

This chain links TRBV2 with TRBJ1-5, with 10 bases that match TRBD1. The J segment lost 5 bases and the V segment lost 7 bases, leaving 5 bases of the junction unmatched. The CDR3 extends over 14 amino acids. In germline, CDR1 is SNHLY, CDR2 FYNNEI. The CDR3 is CASTRTGGYQPQHF. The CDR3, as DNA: TGTGCCAGCACTAGGACAGGGGGATATCAGCCCCAGCATTTT.

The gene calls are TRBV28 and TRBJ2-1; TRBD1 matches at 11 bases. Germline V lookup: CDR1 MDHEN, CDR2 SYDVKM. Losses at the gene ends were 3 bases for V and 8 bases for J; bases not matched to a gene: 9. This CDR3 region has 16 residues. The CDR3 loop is CASSFQPGQGVYEQFF. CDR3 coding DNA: TGTGCCAGCAGTTTCCAACCGGGACAGGGGGTTTATGAGCAGTTCTTC.

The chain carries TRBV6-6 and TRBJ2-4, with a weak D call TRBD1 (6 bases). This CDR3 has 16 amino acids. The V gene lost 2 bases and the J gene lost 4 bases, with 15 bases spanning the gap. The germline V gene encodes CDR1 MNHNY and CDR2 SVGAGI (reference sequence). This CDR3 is CASSYVTGRWKNIQYF. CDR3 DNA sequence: TGTGCCAGCAGTTACGTTACAGGGAGATGGAAAAACATTCAGTACTTC.

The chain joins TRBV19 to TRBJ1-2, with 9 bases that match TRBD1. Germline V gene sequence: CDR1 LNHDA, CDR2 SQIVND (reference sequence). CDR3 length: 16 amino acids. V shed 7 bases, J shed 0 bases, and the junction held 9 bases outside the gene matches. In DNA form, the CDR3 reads TGTGCCAGTATCAGGACAGGGGCCGATTCTAACTATGGCTACACCTTC. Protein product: CASIRTGADSNYGYTF.

This chain's CDR3 is CASSLLGRGWKSEAFF. The CDR3 DNA reads TGTGCCAGCAGCCTCCTCGGTCGGGGTTGGAAATCTGAAGCTTTCTTT. This chain uses TRBV11-2 with TRBJ1-1; D call uncertain. The V and J ends lost 5 bases and 6 bases respectively, with 22 bases between them. The CDR3 covers 16 residues. Germline values: CDR1 SGHAT, CDR2 FQNNGV.

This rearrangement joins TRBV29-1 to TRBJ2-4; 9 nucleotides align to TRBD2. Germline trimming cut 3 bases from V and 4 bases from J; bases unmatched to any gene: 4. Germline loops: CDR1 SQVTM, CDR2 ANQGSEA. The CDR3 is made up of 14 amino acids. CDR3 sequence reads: CSVDFLAGKNIQYF. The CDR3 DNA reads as TGCAGCGTTGATTTCCTAGCGGGAAAAAACATTCAGTACTTC.

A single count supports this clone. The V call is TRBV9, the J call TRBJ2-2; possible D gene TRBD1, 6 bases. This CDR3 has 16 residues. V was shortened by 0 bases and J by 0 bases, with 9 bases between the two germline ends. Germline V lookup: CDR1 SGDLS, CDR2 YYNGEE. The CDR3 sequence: CASSVGQATNTGELFF. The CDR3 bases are TGTGCCAGCAGCGTAGGACAGGCCACGAACACCGGGGAGCTGTTTTTT.

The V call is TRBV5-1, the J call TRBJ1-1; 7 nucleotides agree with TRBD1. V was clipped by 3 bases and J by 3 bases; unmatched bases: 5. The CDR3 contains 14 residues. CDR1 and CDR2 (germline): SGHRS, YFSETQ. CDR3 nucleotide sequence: TGCGCCAGCAGCTGGTCCAGGGGGGACACTGAAGCTTTCTTT. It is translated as CASSWSRGDTEAFF.

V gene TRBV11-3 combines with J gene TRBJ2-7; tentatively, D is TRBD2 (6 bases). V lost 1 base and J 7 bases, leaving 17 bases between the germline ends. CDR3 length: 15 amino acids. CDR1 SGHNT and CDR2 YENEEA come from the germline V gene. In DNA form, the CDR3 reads TGTGCCAGCAGCTTAGGCGGGAAGACCTCATGGGAGCAGTACTTC. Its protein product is CASSLGGKTSWEQYF.

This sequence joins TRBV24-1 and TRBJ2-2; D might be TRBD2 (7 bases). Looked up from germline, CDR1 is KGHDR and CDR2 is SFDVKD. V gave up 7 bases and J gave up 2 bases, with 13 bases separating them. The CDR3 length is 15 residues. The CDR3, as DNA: TGTGCCACCAGGGACGGGGGGCTTAACACCGGGGAGCTGTTTTTT. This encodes CATRDGGLNTGELFF.

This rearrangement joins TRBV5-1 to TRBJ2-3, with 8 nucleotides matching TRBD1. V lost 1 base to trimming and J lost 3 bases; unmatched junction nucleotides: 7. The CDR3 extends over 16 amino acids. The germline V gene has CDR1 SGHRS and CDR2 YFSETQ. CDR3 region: CASSLSRTGWTDTQYF. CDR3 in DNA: TGCGCCAGCAGCTTGTCTAGGACAGGGTGGACAGATACGCAGTATTTT.

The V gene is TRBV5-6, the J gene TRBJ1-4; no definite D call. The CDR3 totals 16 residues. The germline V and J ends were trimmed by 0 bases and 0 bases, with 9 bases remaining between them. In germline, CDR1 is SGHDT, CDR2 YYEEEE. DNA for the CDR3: TGTGCCAGCAGCTTGGCGAGGATGACAACTAATGAAAAACTGTTTTTT. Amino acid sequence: CASSLARMTTNEKLFF.

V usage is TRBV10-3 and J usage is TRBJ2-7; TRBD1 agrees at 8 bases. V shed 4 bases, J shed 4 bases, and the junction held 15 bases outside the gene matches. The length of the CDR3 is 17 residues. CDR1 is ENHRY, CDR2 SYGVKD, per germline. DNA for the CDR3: TGTGCCATCAGTGGGGGAATCGGACAGGGCGTGTTTTACGAGCAGTACTTC. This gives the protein CAISGGIGQGVFYEQYF.

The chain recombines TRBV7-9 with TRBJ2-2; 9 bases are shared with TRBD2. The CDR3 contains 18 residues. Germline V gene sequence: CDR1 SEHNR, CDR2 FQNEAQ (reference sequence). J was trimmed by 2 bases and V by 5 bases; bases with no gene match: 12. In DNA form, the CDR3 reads TGTGCCAGCAGCCCCCGGGGTAGCGGGAGTGGAAACACCGGGGAGCTGTTTTTT. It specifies CASSPRGSGSGNTGELFF.

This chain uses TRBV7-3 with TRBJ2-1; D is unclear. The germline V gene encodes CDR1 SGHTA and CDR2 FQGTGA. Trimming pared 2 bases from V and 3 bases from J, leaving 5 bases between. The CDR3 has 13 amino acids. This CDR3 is CASSLRVYNEQFF. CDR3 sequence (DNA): TGTGCCAGCAGCTTACGGGTCTACAATGAGCAGTTCTTC.

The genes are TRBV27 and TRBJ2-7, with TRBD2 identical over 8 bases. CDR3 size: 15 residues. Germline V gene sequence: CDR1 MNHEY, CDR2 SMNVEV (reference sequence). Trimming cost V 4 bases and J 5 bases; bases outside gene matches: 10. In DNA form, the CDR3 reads TGTGCCAGCAGTTACCGGGAGGGCCTTTCACACGAGCAGTACTTC. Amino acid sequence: CASSYREGLSHEQYF.

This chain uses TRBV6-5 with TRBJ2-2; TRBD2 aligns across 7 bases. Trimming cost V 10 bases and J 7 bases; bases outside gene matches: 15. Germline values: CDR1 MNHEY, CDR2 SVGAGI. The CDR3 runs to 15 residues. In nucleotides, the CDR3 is TGTGCCACGCGAGCGGGAAGGGTTGCTGTCGGGGAGCTGTTTTTT. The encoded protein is CATRAGRVAVGELFF.

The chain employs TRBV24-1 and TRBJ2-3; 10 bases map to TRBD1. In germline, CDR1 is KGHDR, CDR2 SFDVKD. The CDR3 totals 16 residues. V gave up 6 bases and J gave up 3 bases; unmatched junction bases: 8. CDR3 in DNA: TGTGCCACCAGTCAACCGGGACAGGGGTCGACAGATACGCAGTATTTT. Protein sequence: CATSQPGQGSTDTQYF.